This TCR beta chain was identified during a study of T cells in Graves' hyperthyroidism and ophthalmopathy. With 3 bases removed from V and 5 bases from J, the gap between germline ends came to 10 bases. CDR3 length equals 13 residues. Germline loops: CDR1 LGHDT, CDR2 YNNKEL (reference sequence). The investigators amplified TCR beta CDR3 regions from RNA transcripts. The primer set for the first-round RT-PCR of the TCR CDR3 was HTBI. Using its own MiXCR run on the multiplex PCR reads, TCRdb lists one record per CDR3 protein. The sample comprises about 500,000 distinct CDR3 sequences, about 15% of which are singletons, and over 25% rests with the top ten. This clonotype was detected many times.

This TCR derives from a woman aged 25 to 39 with Graves' ophthalmopathy. Sample: blood. V gene TRBV3-1 combines with J gene TRBJ2-5; D remains unclear. The CDR3 coding sequence is TGTGCCAGCAGCCACTGGGATCGGGAGACCCAGTACTTC. It yields the protein CASSHWDRETQYF.